These T cell receptor beta chains were read from a single sample in a study of blood T cell repertoires in COVID-19. Sequencing was performed with immunoSEQ multiplex PCR; in TCRdb, only in-frame clones are kept and a portion is missing. This table has about 130,000 clones, roughly 72% appearing once. Sequences were obtained from peripheral blood. Every receptor here comes from a man in his sixties with acute or convalescent COVID-19. CDR3s leave out the opening cysteine and the closing phenylalanine or tryptophan. A D gene is named only where the DNA matches it firmly.

TRBJ1-5	TRBV7-9	NA	ASSSFEGRHQPQH
TRBJ1-2	TRBV7-9	TRBD1	ASSLVGQGPEGYT
TRBJ1-5	TRBV5-6	TRBD1	ASSRNRGNSNQPQH
TRBJ1-1	TRBV27	TRBD1	ASSLLRTGALNTEAF
TRBJ2-7	TRBV6-1	NA	ASSEGGGPFYEQY
TRBJ2-1	TRBV5-1	NA	ASSFGQSDNEQF
TRBJ2-7	TRBV24-1	NA	ATSDSDSASIYEQY
TRBJ1-1	TRBV6-5	NA	ASSPRVSTEAF
TRBJ1-3	TRBV3-1/TRBV3-2	NA	ASSQVVGGNTIY
TRBJ2-7	TRBV5-4	TRBD2	ASSPSGVSYEQY
TRBJ2-1	TRBV5-4	NA	ATTVRGSNEQF
TRBJ1-1	TRBV9	TRBD1	ASSATGVGFTEAF
TRBJ1-1	TRBV9	TRBD1	ASRPGQGNIQNTEAF
TRBJ1-1	TRBV11-2	NA	ASSLDYTEAF
TRBJ1-1	TRBV7-6	NA	ASSLQEYTEAF
TRBJ1-1	TRBV19	TRBD1	ASSNGGTGEWKPEAF
TRBJ1-1	TRBV18	NA	ASSPQRSQPEAF
TRBJ1-1	TRBV27	NA	ASSLSPGRNTEAF
TRBJ2-1	TRBV5-1	NA	ASRRTGSSYNEQF
TRBJ2-5	TRBV15	NA	ATSTRQGGRETQY
TRBJ2-1	TRBV7-2	TRBD2	ASRKRGLNEQF
TRBJ1-6	TRBV6-6	NA	ASSGGGNGSPLH
TRBJ2-1	TRBV19	TRBD2	ASSPQREWGYNEQF
TRBJ1-5	TRBV2	TRBD1	ASSIQGARQPQH
TRBJ1-3	TRBV5-1	TRBD1	ASSLRTGRRNTIY
TRBJ1-5	TRBV11-2	NA	ASSLNRPGQPQH
TRBJ2-3	TRBV5-6	TRBD2	ASSLLAGAPSDTQY
TRBJ1-2	TRBV30	TRBD1	AWSEGTAGNGYT